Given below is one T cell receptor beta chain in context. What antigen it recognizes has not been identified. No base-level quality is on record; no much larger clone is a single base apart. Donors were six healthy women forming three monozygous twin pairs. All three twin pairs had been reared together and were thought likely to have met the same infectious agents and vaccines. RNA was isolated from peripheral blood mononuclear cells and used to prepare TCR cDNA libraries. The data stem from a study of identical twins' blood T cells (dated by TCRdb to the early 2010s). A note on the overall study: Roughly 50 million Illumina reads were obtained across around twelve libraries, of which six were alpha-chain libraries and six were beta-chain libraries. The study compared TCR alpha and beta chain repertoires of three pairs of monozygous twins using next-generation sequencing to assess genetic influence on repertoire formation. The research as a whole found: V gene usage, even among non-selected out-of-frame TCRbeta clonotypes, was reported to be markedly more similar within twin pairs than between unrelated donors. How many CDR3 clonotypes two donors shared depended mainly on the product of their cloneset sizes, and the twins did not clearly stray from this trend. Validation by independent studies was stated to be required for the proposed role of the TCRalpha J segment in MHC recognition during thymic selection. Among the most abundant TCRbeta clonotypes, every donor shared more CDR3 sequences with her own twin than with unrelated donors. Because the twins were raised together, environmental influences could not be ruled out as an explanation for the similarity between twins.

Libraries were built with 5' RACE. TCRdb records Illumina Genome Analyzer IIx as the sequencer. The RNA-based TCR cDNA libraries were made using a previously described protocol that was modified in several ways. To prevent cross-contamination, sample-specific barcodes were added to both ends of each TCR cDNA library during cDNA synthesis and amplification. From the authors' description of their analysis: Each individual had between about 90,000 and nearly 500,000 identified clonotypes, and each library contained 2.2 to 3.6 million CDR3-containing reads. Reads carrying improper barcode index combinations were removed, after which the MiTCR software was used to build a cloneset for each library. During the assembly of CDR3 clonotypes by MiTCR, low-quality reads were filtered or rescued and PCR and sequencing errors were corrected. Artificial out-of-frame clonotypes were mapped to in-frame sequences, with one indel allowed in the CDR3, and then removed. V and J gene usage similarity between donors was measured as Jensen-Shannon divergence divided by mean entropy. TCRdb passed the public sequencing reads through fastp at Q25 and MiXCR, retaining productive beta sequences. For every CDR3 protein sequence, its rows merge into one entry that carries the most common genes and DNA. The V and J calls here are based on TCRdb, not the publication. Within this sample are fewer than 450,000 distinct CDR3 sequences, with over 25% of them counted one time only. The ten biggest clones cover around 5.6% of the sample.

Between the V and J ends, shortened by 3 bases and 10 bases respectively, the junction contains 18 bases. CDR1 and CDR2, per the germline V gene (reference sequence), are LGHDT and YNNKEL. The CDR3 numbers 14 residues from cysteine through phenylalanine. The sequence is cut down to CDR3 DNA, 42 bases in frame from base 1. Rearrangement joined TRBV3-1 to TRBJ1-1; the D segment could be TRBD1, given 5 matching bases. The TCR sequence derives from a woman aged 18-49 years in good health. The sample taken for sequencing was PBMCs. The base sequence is TGTGCCAGCAGCCAGTTAGACAGACCTGACACAGCTTTCTTT. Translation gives CASSQLDRPDTAFF.